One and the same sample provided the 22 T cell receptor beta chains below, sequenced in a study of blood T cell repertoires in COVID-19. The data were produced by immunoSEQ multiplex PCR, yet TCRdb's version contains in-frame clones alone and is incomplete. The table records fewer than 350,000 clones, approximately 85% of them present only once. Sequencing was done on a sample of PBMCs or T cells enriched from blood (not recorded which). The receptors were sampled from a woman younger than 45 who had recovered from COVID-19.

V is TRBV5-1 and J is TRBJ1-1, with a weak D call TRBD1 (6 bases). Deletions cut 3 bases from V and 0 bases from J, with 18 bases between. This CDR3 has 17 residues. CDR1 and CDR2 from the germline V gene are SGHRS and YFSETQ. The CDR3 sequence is CASSSGQDSWLNTEAFF. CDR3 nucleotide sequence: TGCGCCAGCAGCTCTGGCCAGGACAGTTGGTTGAACACTGAAGCTTTCTTT. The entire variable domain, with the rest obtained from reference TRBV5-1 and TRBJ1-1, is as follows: KAGVTQTPRYLIKTRGQQVTLSCSPISGHRSVSWYQQTPGQGLQFLFEYFSETQRNKGNFPGRFSGRQFSNSRSEMNVSTLELGDSALYLCASSSGQDSWLNTEAFFGQGTRLTVV.

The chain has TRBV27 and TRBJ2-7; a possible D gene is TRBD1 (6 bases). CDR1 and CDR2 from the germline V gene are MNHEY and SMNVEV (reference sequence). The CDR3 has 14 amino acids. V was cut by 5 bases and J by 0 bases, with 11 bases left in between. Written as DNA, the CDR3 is TGTGCCAGCAGTGGGGGCGGGTCCTCCTACGAGCAGTACTTC. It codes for CASSGGGSSYEQYF.

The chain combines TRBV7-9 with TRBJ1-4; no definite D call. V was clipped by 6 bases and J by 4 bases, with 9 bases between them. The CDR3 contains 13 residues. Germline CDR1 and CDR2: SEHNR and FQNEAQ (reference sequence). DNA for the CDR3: TGTGCCAGCAGGGCAGATGATAATGAAAAACTGTTTTTT. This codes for CASRADDNEKLFF.

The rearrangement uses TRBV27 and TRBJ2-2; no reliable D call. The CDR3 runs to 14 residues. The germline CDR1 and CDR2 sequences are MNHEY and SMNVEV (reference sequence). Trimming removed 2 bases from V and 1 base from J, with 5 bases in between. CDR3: CASSLNGNTGELFF. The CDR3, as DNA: TGTGCCAGCAGTTTAAACGGGAACACCGGGGAGCTGTTTTTT.

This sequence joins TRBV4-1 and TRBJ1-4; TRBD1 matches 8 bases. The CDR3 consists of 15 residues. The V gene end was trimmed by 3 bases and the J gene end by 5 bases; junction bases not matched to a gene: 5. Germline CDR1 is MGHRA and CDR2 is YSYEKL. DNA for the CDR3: TGCGCCAGCAGCCAGACAGGGGAACAGAATGAAAAACTGTTTTTT. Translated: CASSQTGEQNEKLFF.

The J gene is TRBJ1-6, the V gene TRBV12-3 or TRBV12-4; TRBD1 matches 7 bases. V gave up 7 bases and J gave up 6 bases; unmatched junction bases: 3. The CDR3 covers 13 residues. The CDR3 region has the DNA TGTGCCAGCACCGACAGGGTTAATTCACCCCTCCACTTT. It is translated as CASTDRVNSPLHF.

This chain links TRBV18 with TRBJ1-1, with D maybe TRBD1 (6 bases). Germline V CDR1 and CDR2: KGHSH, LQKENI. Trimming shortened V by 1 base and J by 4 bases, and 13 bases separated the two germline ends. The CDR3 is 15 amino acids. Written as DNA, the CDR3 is TGTGCCAGCTCACCACTAGGGGGGGGAGGCACTGAAGCTTTCTTT. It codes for CASSPLGGGGTEAFF.

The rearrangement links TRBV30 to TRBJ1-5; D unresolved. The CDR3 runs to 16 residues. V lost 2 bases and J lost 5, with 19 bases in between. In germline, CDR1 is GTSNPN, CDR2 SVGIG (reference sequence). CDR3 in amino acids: CAWSFRSTAGDQPQHF. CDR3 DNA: TGTGCCTGGAGTTTTAGGTCCACGGCCGGGGATCAGCCCCAGCATTTT.

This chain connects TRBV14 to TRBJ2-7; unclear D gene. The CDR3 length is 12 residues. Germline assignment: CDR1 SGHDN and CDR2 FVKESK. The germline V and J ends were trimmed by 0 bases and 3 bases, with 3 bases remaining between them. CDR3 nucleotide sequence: TGTGCCAGCAGCCAAGACAGCTACGAGCAGTACTTC. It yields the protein CASSQDSYEQYF.

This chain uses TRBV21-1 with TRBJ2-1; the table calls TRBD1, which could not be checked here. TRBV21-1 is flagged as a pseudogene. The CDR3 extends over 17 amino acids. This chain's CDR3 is CASSPRDRGEPYNEQFF. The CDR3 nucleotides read TGTGCCAGCAGCCCCCGGGACAGGGGGGAACCGTACAATGAGCAGTTCTTC.

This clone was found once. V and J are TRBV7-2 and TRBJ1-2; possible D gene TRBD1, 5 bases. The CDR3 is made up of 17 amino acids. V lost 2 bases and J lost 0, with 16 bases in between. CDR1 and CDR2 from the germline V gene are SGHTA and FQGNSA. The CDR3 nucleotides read TGTGCCAGCAGCTTAATAGGGGTTGGGCCCACTAACTATGGCTACACCTTC. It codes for CASSLIGVGPTNYGYTF.

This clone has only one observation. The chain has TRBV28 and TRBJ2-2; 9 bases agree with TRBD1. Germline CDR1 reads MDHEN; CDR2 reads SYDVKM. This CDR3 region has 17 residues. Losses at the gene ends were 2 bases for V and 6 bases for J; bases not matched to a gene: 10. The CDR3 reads CASSLAGTGRQAGELFF. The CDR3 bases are TGTGCCAGCAGTTTAGCCGGGACAGGGAGACAGGCCGGGGAGCTGTTTTTT.

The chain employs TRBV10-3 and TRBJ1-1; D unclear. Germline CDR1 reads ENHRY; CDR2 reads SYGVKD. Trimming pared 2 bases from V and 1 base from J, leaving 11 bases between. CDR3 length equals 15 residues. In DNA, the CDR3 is TGTGCCATCAGTGAGCCCGGGGATGGGAACACTGAAGCTTTCTTT. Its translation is CAISEPGDGNTEAFF.

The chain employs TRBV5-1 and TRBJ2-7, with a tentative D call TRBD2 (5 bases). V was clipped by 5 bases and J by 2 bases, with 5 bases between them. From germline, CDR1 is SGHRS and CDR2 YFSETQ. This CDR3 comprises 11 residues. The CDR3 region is CASREAYEQYF. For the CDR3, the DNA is TGCGCCAGCAGGGAGGCCTACGAGCAGTACTTC.

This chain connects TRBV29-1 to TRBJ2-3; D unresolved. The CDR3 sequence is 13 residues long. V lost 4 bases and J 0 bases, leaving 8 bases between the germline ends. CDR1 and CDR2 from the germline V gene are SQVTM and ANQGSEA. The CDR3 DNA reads TGCAGCGTTGGGGCGAGAAGCACAGATACGCAGTATTTT. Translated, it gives CSVGARSTDTQYF.

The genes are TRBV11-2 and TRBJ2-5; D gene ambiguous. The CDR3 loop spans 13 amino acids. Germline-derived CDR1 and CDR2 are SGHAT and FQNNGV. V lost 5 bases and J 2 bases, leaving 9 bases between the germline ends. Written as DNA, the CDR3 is TGTGCCAGCAGCATACAACAGCAAGAGACCCAGTACTTC. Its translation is CASSIQQQETQYF.

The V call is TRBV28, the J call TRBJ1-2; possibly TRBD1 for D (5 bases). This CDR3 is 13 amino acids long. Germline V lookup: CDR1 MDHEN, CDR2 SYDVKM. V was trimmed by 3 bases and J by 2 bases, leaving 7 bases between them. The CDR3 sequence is CASSFPGNYGYTF. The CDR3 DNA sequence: TGTGCCAGCAGTTTCCCAGGGAACTATGGCTACACCTTC.

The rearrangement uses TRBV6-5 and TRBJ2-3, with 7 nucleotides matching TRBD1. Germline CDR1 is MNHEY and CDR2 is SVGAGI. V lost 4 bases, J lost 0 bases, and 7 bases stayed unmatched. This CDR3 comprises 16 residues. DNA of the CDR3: TGTGCCAGCAGTTTTATCCCGGGACAGAGCACAGATACGCAGTATTTT. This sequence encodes CASSFIPGQSTDTQYF.

CDR3 amino acids: CASSLLAGSTDTQYF. CDR3 bases: TGTGCCAGCAGCTTACTTGCGGGCTCCACAGATACGCAGTATTTT. The chain employs TRBV7-8 and TRBJ2-3; a weak D match, TRBD2 (5 bases). This CDR3 contains 15 residues. Germline lookup yields CDR1 SGHVS and CDR2 FQNEAQ. V lost 2 bases, J lost 2 bases, and 11 bases lay in between. Full variable domain (missing parts from reference TRBV7-8 and TRBJ2-3): GAGVSQSPRYKVAKRGQDVALRCDPISGHVSLFWYQQALGQGPEFLTYFQNEAQLDKSGLPSDRFFAERPEGSVSTLKIQRTQQEDSAVYLCASSLLAGSTDTQYFGPGTRLTVL.

The CDR3 loop is CASSLNPDRPRDGYTF. Written as DNA, the CDR3 is TGCGCCAGCAGCTTGAACCCTGACAGGCCTCGTGATGGCTACACCTTC. The J gene is TRBJ1-2, the V gene TRBV5-1, with D perhaps TRBD1 (6 bases). CDR1 SGHRS and CDR2 YFSETQ come from the germline V gene. The CDR3 is 16 amino acids. Between the trimmed V and J ends, which lost 1 base and 6 bases, there was a span of 19 bases.

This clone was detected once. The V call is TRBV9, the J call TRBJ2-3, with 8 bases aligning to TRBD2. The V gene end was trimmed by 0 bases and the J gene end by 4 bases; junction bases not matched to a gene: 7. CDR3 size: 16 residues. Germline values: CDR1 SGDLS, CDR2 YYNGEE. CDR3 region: CASSVVGRGGADTQYF. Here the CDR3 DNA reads TGTGCCAGCAGCGTAGTTGGACGGGGGGGTGCAGATACGCAGTATTTT.

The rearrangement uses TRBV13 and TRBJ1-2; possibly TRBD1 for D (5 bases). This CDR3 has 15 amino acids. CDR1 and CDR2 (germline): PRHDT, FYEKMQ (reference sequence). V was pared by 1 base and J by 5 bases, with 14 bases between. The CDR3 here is CASSLASPQGYGYTF. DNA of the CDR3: TGTGCCAGCAGCTTAGCCTCCCCCCAGGGATATGGCTACACCTTC.